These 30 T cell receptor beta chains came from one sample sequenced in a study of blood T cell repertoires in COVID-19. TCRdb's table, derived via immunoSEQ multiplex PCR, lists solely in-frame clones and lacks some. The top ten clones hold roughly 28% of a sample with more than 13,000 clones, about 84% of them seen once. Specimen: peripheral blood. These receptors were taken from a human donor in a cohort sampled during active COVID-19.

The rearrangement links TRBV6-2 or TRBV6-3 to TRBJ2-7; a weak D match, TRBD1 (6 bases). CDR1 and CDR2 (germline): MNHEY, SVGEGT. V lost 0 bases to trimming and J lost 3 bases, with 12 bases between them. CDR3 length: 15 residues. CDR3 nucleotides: TGTGCCAGCAGTTACTCCGGGACATCCTTCTACGAGCAGTACTTC. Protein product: CASSYSGTSFYEQYF.

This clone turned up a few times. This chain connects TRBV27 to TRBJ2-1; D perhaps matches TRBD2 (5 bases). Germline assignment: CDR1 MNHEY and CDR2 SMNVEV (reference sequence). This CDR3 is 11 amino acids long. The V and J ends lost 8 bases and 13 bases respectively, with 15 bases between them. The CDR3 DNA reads TGTGCCAGCGGCCCTGGGAGAGAACAGTTCTTC. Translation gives CASGPGREQFF.

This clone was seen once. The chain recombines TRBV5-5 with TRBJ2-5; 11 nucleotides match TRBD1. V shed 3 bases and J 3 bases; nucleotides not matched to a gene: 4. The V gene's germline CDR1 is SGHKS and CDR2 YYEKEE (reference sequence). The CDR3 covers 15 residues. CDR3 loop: CASSWGTGGEETQYF. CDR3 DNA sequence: TGTGCCAGCAGCTGGGGGACAGGGGGAGAAGAGACCCAGTACTTC.

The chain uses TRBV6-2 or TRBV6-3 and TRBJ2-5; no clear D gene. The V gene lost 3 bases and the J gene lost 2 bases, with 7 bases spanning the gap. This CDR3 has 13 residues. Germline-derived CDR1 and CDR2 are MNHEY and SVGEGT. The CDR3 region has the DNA TGTGCCAGCAGTTATGTGTTACAAGAGACCCAGTACTTC. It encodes CASSYVLQETQYF.

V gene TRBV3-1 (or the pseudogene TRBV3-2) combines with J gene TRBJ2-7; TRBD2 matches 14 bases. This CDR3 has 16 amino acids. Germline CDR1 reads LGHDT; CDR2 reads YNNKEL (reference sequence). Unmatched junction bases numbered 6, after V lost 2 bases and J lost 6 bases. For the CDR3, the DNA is TGTGCCAGCAGCCAAATGCCGGGACTAGCGGGAGTCGAGCAGTACTTC. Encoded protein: CASSQMPGLAGVEQYF.

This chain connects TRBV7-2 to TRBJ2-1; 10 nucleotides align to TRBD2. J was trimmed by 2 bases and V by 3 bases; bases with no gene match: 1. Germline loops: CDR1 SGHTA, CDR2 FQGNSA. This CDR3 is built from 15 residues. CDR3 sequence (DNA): TGTGCCAGCAGCTTCCTAGCGGGGGCCTACAATGAGCAGTTCTTC. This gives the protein CASSFLAGAYNEQFF.

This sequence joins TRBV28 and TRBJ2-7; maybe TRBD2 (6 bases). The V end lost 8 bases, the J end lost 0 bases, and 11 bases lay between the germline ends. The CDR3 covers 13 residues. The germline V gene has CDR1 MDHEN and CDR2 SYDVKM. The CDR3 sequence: CASGPGLSYEQYF. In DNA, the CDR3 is TGTGCCAGCGGACCGGGACTCTCCTACGAGCAGTACTTC.

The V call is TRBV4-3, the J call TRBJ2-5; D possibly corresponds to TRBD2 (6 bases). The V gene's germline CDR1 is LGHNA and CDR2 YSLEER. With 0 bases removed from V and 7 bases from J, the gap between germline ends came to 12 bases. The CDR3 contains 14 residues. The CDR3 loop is CASSQDRGVATQYF. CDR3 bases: TGCGCCAGCAGCCAAGACCGCGGGGTGGCGACCCAGTACTTC.

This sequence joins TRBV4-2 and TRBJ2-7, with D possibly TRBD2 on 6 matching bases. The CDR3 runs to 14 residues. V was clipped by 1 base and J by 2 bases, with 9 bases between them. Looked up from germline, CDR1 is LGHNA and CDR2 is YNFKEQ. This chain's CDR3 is CASSQGGGAYEQYF. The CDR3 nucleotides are TGTGCCAGCAGCCAAGGAGGAGGGGCCTACGAGCAGTACTTC.

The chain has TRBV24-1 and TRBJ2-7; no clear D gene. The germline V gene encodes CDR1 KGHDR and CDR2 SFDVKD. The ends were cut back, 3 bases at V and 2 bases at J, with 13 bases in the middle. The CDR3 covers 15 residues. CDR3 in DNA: TGTGCCACCAGTGATGAAGATGGGCCGCCCTACGAGCAGTACTTC. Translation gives CATSDEDGPPYEQYF.

The CDR3 coding sequence is TGTGCCTGGAGTGTTGGAGTGAACACTGAAGCTTTCTTT. It is translated as CAWSVGVNTEAFF. The chain combines TRBV30 with TRBJ1-1; D is undetermined. Trimming removed 0 bases from V and 0 bases from J, with 5 bases in between. The CDR3 is 13 residues long. Germline CDR1 GTSNPN, CDR2 SVGIG (reference sequence).

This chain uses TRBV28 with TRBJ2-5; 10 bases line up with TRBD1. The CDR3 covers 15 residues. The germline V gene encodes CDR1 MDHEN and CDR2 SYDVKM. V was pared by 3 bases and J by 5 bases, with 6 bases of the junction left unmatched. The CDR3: CASSLGTGVRETQYF. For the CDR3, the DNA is TGTGCCAGCAGTTTGGGGACAGGGGTTCGGGAGACCCAGTACTTC.

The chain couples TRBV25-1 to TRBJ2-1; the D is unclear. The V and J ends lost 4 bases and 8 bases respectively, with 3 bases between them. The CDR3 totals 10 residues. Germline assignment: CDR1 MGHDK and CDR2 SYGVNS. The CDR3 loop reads CASSGDEQFF. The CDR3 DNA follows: TGTGCCAGCAGTGGCGATGAGCAGTTCTTC.

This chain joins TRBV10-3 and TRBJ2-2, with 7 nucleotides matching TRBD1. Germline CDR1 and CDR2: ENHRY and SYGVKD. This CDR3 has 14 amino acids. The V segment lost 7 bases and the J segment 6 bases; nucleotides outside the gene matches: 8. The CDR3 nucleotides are TGTGCCATCAATCTAGACAGGGACGCCGGGGAGCTGTTTTTT. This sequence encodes CAINLDRDAGELFF.

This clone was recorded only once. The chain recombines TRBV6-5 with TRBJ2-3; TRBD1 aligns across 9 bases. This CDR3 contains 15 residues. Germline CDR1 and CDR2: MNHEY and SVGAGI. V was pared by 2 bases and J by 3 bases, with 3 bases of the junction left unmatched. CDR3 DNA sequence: TGTGCCAGCAGTTACGTACAGGGGGCTACAGATACGCAGTATTTT. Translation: CASSYVQGATDTQYF.

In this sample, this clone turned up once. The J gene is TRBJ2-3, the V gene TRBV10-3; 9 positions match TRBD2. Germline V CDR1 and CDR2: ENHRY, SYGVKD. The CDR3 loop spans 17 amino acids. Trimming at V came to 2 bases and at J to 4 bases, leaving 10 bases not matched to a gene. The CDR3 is CAISERGSGRSADTQYF. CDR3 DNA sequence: TGTGCCATCAGTGAGCGCGGCAGCGGGAGGAGTGCAGATACGCAGTATTTT.

For the CDR3, the DNA is TGCGCCAGCAGGGCGGGAAGTCCTTACGAGCAGTACTTC. It codes for CASRAGSPYEQYF. This chain joins TRBV5-1 and TRBJ2-7, with D tentatively TRBD2 (6 bases). Germline V CDR1 and CDR2: SGHRS, YFSETQ. With 5 bases removed from V and 4 bases from J, the gap between germline ends came to 13 bases. This CDR3 comprises 13 residues.

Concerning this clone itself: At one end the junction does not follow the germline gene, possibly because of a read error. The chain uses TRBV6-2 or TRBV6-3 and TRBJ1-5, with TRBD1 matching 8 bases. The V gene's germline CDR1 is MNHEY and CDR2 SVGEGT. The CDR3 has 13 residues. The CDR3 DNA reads TGTGCCAGCAGTTACCGCCGGGACAGGATTTCGAATTTT. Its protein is CASSYRRDRISNF.

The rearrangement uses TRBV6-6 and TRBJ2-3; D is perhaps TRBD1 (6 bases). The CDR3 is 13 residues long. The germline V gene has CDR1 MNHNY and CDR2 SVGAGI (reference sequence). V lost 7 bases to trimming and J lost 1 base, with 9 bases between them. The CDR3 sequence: CASKGGGTDTQYF. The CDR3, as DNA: TGTGCCAGCAAAGGGGGAGGCACAGATACGCAGTATTTT.

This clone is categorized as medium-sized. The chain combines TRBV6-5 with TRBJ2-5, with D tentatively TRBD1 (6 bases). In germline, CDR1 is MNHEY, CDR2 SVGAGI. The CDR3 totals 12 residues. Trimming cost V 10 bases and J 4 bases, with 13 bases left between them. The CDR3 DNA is TGTGCCATCGGGACACGGAGAGAGACCCAGTACTTC. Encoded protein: CAIGTRRETQYF.

CDR3 sequence: CASSSWERAGYNEQFF. The CDR3 coding sequence is TGTGCCAGCAGTTCCTGGGAGCGGGCCGGCTACAATGAGCAGTTCTTC. The chain is built from TRBV3-1 (or the pseudogene TRBV3-2) and TRBJ2-1; D is perhaps TRBD2 (6 bases). From germline, CDR1 is LGHDT and CDR2 YNNKEL (reference sequence). The V and J ends lost 6 bases and 3 bases respectively, with 18 bases between them. The CDR3 contains 16 residues.

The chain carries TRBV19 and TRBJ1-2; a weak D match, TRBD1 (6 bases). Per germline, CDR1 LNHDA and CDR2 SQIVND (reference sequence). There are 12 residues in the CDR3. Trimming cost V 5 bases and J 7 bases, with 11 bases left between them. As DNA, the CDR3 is TGTGCCAGTAGTCTGGGGGCGAGTGGCTACACCTTC. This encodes CASSLGASGYTF. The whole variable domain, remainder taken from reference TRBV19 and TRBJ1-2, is DGGITQSPKYLFRKEGQNVTLSCEQNLNHDAMYWYRQDPGQGLRLIYYSQIVNDFQKGDIAEGYSVSREKKESFPLTVTSAQKNPTAFYLCASSLGASGYTFGSGTRLTVV.

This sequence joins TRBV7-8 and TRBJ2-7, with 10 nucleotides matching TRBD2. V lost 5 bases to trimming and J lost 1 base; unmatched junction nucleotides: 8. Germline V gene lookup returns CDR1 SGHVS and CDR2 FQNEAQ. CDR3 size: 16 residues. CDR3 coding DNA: TGTGCCAGCAGCGCCTCAGGAGCGGGAGGGTCCTACGAGCAGTACTTC. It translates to CASSASGAGGSYEQYF. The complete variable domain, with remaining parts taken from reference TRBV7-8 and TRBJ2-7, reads GAGVSQSPRYKVAKRGQDVALRCDPISGHVSLFWYQQALGQGPEFLTYFQNEAQLDKSGLPSDRFFAERPEGSVSTLKIQRTQQEDSAVYLCASSASGAGGSYEQYFGPGTRLTVT.

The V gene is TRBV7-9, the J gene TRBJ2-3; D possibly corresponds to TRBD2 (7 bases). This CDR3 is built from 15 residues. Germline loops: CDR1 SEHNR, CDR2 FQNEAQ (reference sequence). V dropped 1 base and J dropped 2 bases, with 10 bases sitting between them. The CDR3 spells CASSLGGGVTDTQYF. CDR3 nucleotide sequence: TGTGCCAGCAGCTTAGGGGGGGGCGTCACAGATACGCAGTATTTT.

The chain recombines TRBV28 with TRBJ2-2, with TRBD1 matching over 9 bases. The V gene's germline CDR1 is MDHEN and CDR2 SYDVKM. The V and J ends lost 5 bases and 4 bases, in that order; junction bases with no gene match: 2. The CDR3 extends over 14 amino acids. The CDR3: CASSHRGLTGELFF. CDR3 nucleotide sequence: TGTGCCAGCAGTCACAGGGGGCTCACCGGGGAGCTGTTTTTT.

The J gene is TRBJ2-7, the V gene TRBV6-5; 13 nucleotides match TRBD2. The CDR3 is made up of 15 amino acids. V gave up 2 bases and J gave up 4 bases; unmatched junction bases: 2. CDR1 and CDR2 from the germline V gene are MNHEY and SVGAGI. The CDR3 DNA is TGTGCCAGCAGTTACGGGACTAGCGGGACGTACGAGCAGTACTTC. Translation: CASSYGTSGTYEQYF.

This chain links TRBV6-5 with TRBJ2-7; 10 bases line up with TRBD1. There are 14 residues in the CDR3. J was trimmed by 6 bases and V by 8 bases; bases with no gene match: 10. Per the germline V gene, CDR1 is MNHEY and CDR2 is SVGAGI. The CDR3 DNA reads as TGTGCCAGCGGCCCGACAGGGGGCGTGCCCGAGCAGTACTTC. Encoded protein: CASGPTGGVPEQYF.

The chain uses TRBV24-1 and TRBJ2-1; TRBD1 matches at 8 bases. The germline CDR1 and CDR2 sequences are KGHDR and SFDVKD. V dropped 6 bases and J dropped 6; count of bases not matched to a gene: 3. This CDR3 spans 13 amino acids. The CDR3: CATSRQGTNEQFF. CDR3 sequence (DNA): TGTGCCACCAGTCGACAGGGGACCAATGAGCAGTTCTTC.

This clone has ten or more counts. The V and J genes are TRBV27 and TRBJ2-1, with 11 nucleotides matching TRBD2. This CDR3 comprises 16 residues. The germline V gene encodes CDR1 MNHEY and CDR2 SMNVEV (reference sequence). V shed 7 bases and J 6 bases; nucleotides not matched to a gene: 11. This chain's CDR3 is CASTLLQGLAVNEQFF. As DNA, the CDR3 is TGTGCCAGCACCCTACTCCAGGGACTAGCGGTCAATGAGCAGTTCTTC.

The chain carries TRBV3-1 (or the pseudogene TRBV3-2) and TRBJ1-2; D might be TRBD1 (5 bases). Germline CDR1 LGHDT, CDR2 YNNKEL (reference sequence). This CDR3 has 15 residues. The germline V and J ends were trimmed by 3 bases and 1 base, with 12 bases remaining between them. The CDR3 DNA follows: TGTGCCAGCAGCCACTCGACAGTCTTTAACTATGGCTACACCTTC. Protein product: CASSHSTVFNYGYTF.